This record concerns one TCR beta chain sequence. A multiplex PCR was run with 60 Vbeta primers and 13 Jbeta primers. The assay was immunoSEQ multiplex PCR, and TCRdb's table has in-frame clones only and misses some. The sample lists 150,000 to 200,000 clones; around 80% were seen once. These data belong to a study of cytomegalovirus exposure and HLA in healthy donors. V trimming: 3 bases; J trimming: 6 bases; junction bases outside the gene matches: 9. The V gene's germline CDR1 is SGHRS and CDR2 YFSETQ. This CDR3 contains 16 residues. Sequencing input: PBMCs. The clonotype was recovered from a young man in good health and CMV-seronegative. The rearrangement links TRBV5-1 to TRBJ2-6, with 7 bases identical to TRBD1. The CDR3 protein is CASSSWTGWEANVLTF. Here the CDR3 DNA reads TGCGCCAGCAGCTCCTGGACAGGTTGGGAGGCCAACGTCCTGACTTTC.